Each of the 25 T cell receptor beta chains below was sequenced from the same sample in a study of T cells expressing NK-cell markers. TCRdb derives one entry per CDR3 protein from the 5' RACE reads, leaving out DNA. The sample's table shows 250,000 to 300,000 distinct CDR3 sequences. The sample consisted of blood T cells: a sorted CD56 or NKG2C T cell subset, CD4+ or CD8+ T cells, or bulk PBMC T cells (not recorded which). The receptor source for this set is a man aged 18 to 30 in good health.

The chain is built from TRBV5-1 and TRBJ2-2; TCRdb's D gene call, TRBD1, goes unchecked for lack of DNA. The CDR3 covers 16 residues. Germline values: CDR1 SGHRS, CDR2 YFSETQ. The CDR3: CASSLGATGDTGELFF.

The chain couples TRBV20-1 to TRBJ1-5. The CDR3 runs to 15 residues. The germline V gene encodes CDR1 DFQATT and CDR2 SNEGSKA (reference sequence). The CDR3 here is CSAGGQGSSNQPQHF.

CDR3 loop: CSATLVLLETQYF. The V and J genes are TRBV20-1 and TRBJ2-5. The CDR3 totals 13 residues. CDR1 and CDR2 from the germline V gene are DFQATT and SNEGSKA (reference sequence).

The chain's CDR3 is CASSLGGQLNTEAFF. This chain joins TRBV11-3 and TRBJ1-1; no DNA is available, so the TRBD1 call from TCRdb remains unchecked. CDR1 is SGHNT and CDR2 is YENEEA in the germline V gene. The CDR3 has 15 residues.

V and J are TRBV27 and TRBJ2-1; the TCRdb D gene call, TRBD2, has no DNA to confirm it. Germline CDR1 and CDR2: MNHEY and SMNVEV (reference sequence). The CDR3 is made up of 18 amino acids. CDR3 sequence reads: CASSSSGLAGGGGLGKFF.

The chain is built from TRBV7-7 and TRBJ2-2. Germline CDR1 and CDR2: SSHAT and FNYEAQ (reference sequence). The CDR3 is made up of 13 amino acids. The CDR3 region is CASSSQSSGELFF.

The CDR3 here is CASSQGLWLRRSYGYTF. The chain couples TRBV3-1 to TRBJ1-2. The CDR3 spans 17 residues. Germline V lookup: CDR1 LGHDT, CDR2 YNNKEL (reference sequence).

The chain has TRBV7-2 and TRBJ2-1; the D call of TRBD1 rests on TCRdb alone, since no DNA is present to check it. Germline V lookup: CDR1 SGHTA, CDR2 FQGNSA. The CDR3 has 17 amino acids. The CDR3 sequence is CASSLVGGTGAYNEQFF.

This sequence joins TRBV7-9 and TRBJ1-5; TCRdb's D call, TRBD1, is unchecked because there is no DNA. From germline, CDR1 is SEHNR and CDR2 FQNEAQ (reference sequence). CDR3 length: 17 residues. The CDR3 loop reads CASSRGTGGFGNQPQHF.

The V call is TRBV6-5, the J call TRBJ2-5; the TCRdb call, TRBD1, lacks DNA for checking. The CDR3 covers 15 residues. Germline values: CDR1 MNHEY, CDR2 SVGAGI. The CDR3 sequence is CASSYLDRGLETQYF.

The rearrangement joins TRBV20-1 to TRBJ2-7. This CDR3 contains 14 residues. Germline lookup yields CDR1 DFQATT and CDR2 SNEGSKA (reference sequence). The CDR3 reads CSANPRTSSYGQYF.

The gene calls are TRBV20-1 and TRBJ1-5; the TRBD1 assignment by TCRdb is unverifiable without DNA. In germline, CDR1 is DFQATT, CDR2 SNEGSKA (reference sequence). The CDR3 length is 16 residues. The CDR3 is CSASFGTGTSNQPQHF.

The CDR3 sequence is CASSNGAGERAQHF. This chain uses TRBV12-3 or TRBV12-4 with TRBJ1-5; TCRdb calls TRBD1, which cannot be checked without DNA. The CDR3 loop spans 14 amino acids.

The CDR3 region is CSASGQGSEKLFF. This chain joins TRBV20-1 and TRBJ1-4; TCRdb's D call of TRBD1 is untestable without DNA. Per germline, CDR1 DFQATT and CDR2 SNEGSKA (reference sequence). This CDR3 spans 13 amino acids.

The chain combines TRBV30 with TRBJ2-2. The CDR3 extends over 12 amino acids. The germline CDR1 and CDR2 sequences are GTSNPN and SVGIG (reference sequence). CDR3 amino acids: CAWRTSTGELFF.

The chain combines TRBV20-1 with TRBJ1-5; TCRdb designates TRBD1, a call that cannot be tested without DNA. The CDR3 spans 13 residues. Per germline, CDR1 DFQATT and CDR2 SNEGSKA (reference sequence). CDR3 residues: CSAAYRDNQPQHF.

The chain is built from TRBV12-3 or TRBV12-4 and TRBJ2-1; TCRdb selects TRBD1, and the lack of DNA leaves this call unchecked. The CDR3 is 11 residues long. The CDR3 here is CASSPRGEQFF.

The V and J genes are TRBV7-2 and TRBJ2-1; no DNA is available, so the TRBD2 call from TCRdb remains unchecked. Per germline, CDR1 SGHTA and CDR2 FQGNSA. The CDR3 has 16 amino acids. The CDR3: CASSTSSGRSYNEQFF.

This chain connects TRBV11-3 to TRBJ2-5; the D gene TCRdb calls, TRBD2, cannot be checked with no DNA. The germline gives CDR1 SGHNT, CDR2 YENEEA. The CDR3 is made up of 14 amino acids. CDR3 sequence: CASSSETSGTILYF.

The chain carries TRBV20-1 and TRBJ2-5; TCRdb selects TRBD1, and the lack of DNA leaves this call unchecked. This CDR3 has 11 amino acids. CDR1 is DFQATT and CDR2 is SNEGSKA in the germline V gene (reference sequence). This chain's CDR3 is CSAWERPTQYF.

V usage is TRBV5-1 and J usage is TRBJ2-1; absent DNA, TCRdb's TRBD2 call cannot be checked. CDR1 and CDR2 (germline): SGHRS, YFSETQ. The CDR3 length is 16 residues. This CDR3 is CASSLPGLAGVVPKFF.

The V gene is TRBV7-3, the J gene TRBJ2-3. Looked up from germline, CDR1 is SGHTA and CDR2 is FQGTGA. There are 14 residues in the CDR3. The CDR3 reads CASSLKSLTDTQYF.

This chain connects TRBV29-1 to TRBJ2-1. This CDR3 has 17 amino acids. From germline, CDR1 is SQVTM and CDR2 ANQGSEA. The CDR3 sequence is CSVEPTTSIITYNEQFF.

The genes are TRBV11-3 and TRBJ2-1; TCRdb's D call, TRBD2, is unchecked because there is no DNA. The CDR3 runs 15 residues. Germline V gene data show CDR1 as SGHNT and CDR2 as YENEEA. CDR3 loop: CASSLGRSLNNEQFF.

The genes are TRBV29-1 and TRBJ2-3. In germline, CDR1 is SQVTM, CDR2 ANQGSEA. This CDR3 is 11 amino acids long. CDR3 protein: CSVVKGDTQYF.